This TCR beta chain originates from a study of beta chain features in type 1 diabetes. This CDR3 has 11 residues. V was cut by 5 bases and J by 4 bases, with 5 bases left in between. Per germline, CDR1 SGHTA and CDR2 FQGNSA. Since all of the isolated RNA was reverse transcribed, expressed TCRB transcripts were what got sequenced. Measured with immunoSEQ multiplex PCR; TCRdb has only the in-frame clones, and not every one. The table includes 350,000 to 450,000 clones, approximately 13% detected once. This clone was seen more than once but under ten times. This chain joins TRBV7-2 and TRBJ1-2; D gene ambiguous. The sequencing input was naive CD4+ T cells from blood. This sequence was found in a young man in good health. The CDR3 is CASSRSYGYTF. The CDR3 nucleotides read TGTGCCAGCAGCAGGAGCTATGGCTACACCTTC.